A selection of T cell receptor beta chains follows, all from one sample in a study of beta chain features in type 1 diabetes. Only in-frame clones appear in the TCRdb table, and some are missing; sequencing was by immunoSEQ multiplex PCR. Of 680,000 or so clones listed, roughly 13% are singletons. Material for sequencing was naive CD4+ T cells from blood. Receptor source: a man aged 18 to 29 with type 1 diabetes. CDR3s include the opening cysteine and the closing phenylalanine or tryptophan. A D gene is named only where the DNA matches it firmly. Not all rows give a size; the values are once, few, many and, for expanded clones, a class.

v_gene: TRBV13; j_gene: TRBJ1-1; abundance: -; d_gene: -; CDR3nt: TGTGCCAGCAGCTTACCAGGGGCAGCTTTCTTT; CDR3aa: CASSLPGAAFF
v_gene: TRBV2; j_gene: TRBJ1-2; abundance: -; d_gene: -; CDR3nt: TGTGCCAGCAGCGCGGATATTAACTATGGCTACACCTTC; CDR3aa: CASSADINYGYTF
v_gene: TRBV2; j_gene: TRBJ2-7; abundance: -; d_gene: -; CDR3nt: TGTGCCAGCAGGGCGGGTCAGGCCTACGAGCAGTACTTC; CDR3aa: CASRAGQAYEQYF
v_gene: TRBV2; j_gene: TRBJ1-6; abundance: few; d_gene: TRBD1; CDR3nt: TGTGCCAGCGTCGGAAGGGCAGGGGGGAATTCACCCCTCCACTTT; CDR3aa: CASVGRAGGNSPLHF
v_gene: TRBV7-9; j_gene: TRBJ2-3; abundance: -; d_gene: -; CDR3nt: TGTGCCAGCAGCCCTCCGATTAGGGCAACCGAACTCACAGATACGCAGTATTTT; CDR3aa: CASSPPIRATELTDTQYF
v_gene: TRBV6-6; j_gene: TRBJ2-5; abundance: -; d_gene: TRBD1; CDR3nt: TGTGCCAGTAGGGATAGTGACAGGGGAGAGACCCAGTACTTC; CDR3aa: CASRDSDRGETQYF
v_gene: TRBV18; j_gene: TRBJ2-7; abundance: -; d_gene: TRBD1; CDR3nt: TGTGCCAGCTCACCACCGGACAGGATGGTTGGGGACGAGCAGTACTTC; CDR3aa: CASSPPDRMVGDEQYF
v_gene: TRBV27; j_gene: TRBJ2-4; abundance: few; d_gene: TRBD2; CDR3nt: TGTGCCAGCACCTTCGGCGGGGGGGAACCTTGGCGCAAAAACATTCAGTACTTC; CDR3aa: CASTFGGGEPWRKNIQYF
v_gene: TRBV6-1; j_gene: TRBJ2-7; abundance: -; d_gene: TRBD2; CDR3nt: TGTGCCAGCAGACGGACTAGCGGCGCCTACGAGCAGTACTTC; CDR3aa: CASRRTSGAYEQYF
v_gene: TRBV9; j_gene: TRBJ1-2; abundance: few; d_gene: -; CDR3nt: TGTGCCAGCAGCGTAGGACAGGAGCACTATGGCTACACCTTC; CDR3aa: CASSVGQEHYGYTF
v_gene: TRBV9; j_gene: TRBJ2-1; abundance: few; d_gene: TRBD2; CDR3nt: TGTGCCAGCAGCGTAGTCGGACTAGCGGGGGGCTACAATGAGCAGTTCTTC; CDR3aa: CASSVVGLAGGYNEQFF
v_gene: TRBV5-1; j_gene: TRBJ1-4; abundance: -; d_gene: -; CDR3nt: TGCGCCAGCAGCTTTACGACAGCAGCAACTAATGAAAAACTGTTTTTT; CDR3aa: CASSFTTAATNEKLFF
v_gene: TRBV6-5; j_gene: TRBJ1-6; abundance: -; d_gene: -; CDR3nt: TGTGCCAGCTCCTTTATCAGGGATAATTCACCCCTCCACTTT; CDR3aa: CASSFIRDNSPLHF
v_gene: TRBV7-9; j_gene: TRBJ1-1; abundance: -; d_gene: -; CDR3nt: TGTGCCAGCAGCTTCCCGGGCCACAGAGGGGCTTTCTTT; CDR3aa: CASSFPGHRGAFF
v_gene: TRBV29-1; j_gene: TRBJ1-1; abundance: -; d_gene: -; CDR3nt: TGCAGCGTCCCGTTACCGGGTACTGAAGCTTTCTTT; CDR3aa: CSVPLPGTEAFF
v_gene: TRBV5-1; j_gene: TRBJ2-1; abundance: -; d_gene: TRBD2; CDR3nt: TGCGCCAGCAGCTTGGAAACTAGCGGGGGATACAATGAGCAGTTCTTC; CDR3aa: CASSLETSGGYNEQFF
v_gene: TRBV30; j_gene: TRBJ2-6; abundance: few; d_gene: -; CDR3nt: TGTGCCTGGAGTGTATCTAGGTGGTCTGGGGCCAACGTCCTGACTTTC; CDR3aa: CAWSVSRWSGANVLTF
v_gene: TRBV10-3; j_gene: TRBJ2-7; abundance: -; d_gene: TRBD2; CDR3nt: TGTGCCATCAGAAATGGGACTAGCGGCTACGAGCAGTACTTC; CDR3aa: CAIRNGTSGYEQYF
v_gene: TRBV28; j_gene: TRBJ2-7; abundance: -; d_gene: TRBD1; CDR3nt: TGTGCCACCGAGGGACAGCTCAATGGGTCGTCCTACGAGCAGTACTTC; CDR3aa: CATEGQLNGSSYEQYF
v_gene: TRBV7-8; j_gene: TRBJ2-3; abundance: -; d_gene: -; CDR3nt: TGTGCCAGCAGAATTCGTTCCGGGGTCATAGATACGCAGTATTTT; CDR3aa: CASRIRSGVIDTQYF
v_gene: TRBV2; j_gene: TRBJ1-4; abundance: few; d_gene: -; CDR3nt: TGTGCCAGCAAGCCCCTGTTGCAGGGTCGCAAACTGTTTTTT; CDR3aa: CASKPLLQGRKLFF
v_gene: TRBV30; j_gene: TRBJ2-5; abundance: many; d_gene: -; CDR3nt: TGTGCCTGGAGTGGACAGTTCCAAGAGACCCAGTACTTC; CDR3aa: CAWSGQFQETQYF
v_gene: TRBV2; j_gene: TRBJ1-6; abundance: few; d_gene: -; CDR3nt: TGTGCCAGCAGTGATAGTAGCTCCTATAATTCACCCCTCCACTTT; CDR3aa: CASSDSSSYNSPLHF
v_gene: TRBV5-1; j_gene: TRBJ1-2; abundance: few; d_gene: TRBD1; CDR3nt: TGCGCCAGCAGCTTCGGACAGGGCCCTAACTATGGCTACACCTTC; CDR3aa: CASSFGQGPNYGYTF
v_gene: TRBV6-5; j_gene: TRBJ1-1; abundance: few; d_gene: -; CDR3nt: TGTGCCAGCAGTTACGGGACGGTCATGAACACTGAAGCTTTCTTT; CDR3aa: CASSYGTVMNTEAFF
v_gene: TRBV27; j_gene: TRBJ1-1; abundance: few; d_gene: -; CDR3nt: TGTGCCAGCAGAGGCAGGGGGAACACTGAAGCTTTCTTT; CDR3aa: CASRGRGNTEAFF
v_gene: TRBV7-2; j_gene: TRBJ2-2; abundance: -; d_gene: TRBD2; CDR3nt: TGTGCCAGCAGCTCCTTAGCGGGGTCACCCTCCGGGGAGCTGTTTTTT; CDR3aa: CASSSLAGSPSGELFF
v_gene: TRBV9; j_gene: TRBJ1-5; abundance: -; d_gene: -; CDR3nt: TGTGCCAGCAGCGTAGGCAGCGAGGACAATCAGCCCCAGCATTTT; CDR3aa: CASSVGSEDNQPQHF
v_gene: TRBV15; j_gene: TRBJ1-1; abundance: -; d_gene: -; CDR3nt: TGTGCCACCAGCTGGGACCGGACAAGCGCTGAAGCTTTCTTT; CDR3aa: CATSWDRTSAEAFF
v_gene: TRBV6-6; j_gene: TRBJ2-5; abundance: -; d_gene: -; CDR3nt: TGTGCCAGCAGTTACGCTGGGGGAGAGACCCAGTACTTC; CDR3aa: CASSYAGGETQYF
v_gene: TRBV28; j_gene: TRBJ1-1; abundance: -; d_gene: -; CDR3nt: TGTGCCAGCAGTTTCGGACAGATTAGAGCTTTCTTT; CDR3aa: CASSFGQIRAFF
v_gene: TRBV27; j_gene: TRBJ2-1; abundance: -; d_gene: -; CDR3nt: TGTGCCAGCAGTTTCGTTGGCAAAGTTTACAATGAGCAGTTCTTC; CDR3aa: CASSFVGKVYNEQFF
v_gene: TRBV10-3; j_gene: TRBJ1-4; abundance: -; d_gene: -; CDR3nt: TGTGCCATCAGTGAAACAGGGTATAATGAAAAACTGTTTTTT; CDR3aa: CAISETGYNEKLFF
v_gene: TRBV27; j_gene: TRBJ1-4; abundance: -; d_gene: -; CDR3nt: TGTGCCAGCAGTTTACAGGCAACTAATGAAAAACTGTTTTTT; CDR3aa: CASSLQATNEKLFF
v_gene: TRBV30; j_gene: TRBJ1-2; abundance: -; d_gene: TRBD1; CDR3nt: TGTGCCTGGAGTGCCGAGACAGGGGCCCTGCTTGATGGCTACACCTTC; CDR3aa: CAWSAETGALLDGYTF
v_gene: TRBV7-9; j_gene: TRBJ1-1; abundance: -; d_gene: -; CDR3nt: TGTGCCAGCACCCTCGGCGTGAGCACTGAAGCTTTCTTT; CDR3aa: CASTLGVSTEAFF
v_gene: TRBV19; j_gene: TRBJ1-1; abundance: few; d_gene: TRBD1; CDR3nt: TGTGCCAGTAGTATGCAGGGGGCTTTGAACACTGAAGCTTTCTTT; CDR3aa: CASSMQGALNTEAFF
v_gene: TRBV5-1; j_gene: TRBJ2-1; abundance: -; d_gene: -; CDR3nt: TGCGCCAGCACCCGAAGTCCGACCTACAATGAGCAGTTCTTC; CDR3aa: CASTRSPTYNEQFF
v_gene: TRBV6-6; j_gene: TRBJ1-2; abundance: -; d_gene: -; CDR3nt: TGTGCCAGCAGTTACAGCGGGACTAACTCGGATGGCTACACCTTC; CDR3aa: CASSYSGTNSDGYTF
v_gene: TRBV7-9; j_gene: TRBJ1-5; abundance: -; d_gene: -; CDR3nt: TGTGCCAGCAGCCCAGCTGGGGCGCGAGATCAGCCCCAGCATTTT; CDR3aa: CASSPAGARDQPQHF
v_gene: TRBV9; j_gene: TRBJ2-6; abundance: -; d_gene: TRBD1; CDR3nt: TGTGCCAGCAGCGGTACAGGGGGAAGCTCTGGGGCCAACGTCCTGACTTTC; CDR3aa: CASSGTGGSSGANVLTF
v_gene: TRBV30; j_gene: TRBJ2-1; abundance: -; d_gene: -; CDR3nt: TGTGCCTGGAGTGTATTCAGAGTCTCCTACAATGAGCAGTTCTTC; CDR3aa: CAWSVFRVSYNEQFF